These 21 T cell receptor beta chains were all obtained from the same sample, sequenced in a study of Ad26.COV2.S vaccination and SARS-CoV-2 variants. Treatment of the sample: some 20 received Ad26.COV2.S at low or high dose, single or two shots; about 5 received placebo; per-sample allocation not given. On day 63 after the first injection, vaccine and placebo recipients gave samples. Assay used: immunoSEQ multiplex PCR; TCRdb lists only in-frame clones, some missing. The sample holds 350,000 to 500,000 clones, approximately 92% seen once. Sequencing was performed on peripheral blood, taken in a trial of Ad26.COV2.S vaccine versus placebo. These receptor sequences come from a person aged 18-60 years who received the Ad26.COV2.S COVID-19 vaccine or a placebo.

The chain is built from TRBV11-3 and TRBJ2-2, with D maybe TRBD1 (6 bases). From germline, CDR1 is SGHNT and CDR2 YENEEA. With 5 bases removed from V and 4 bases from J, the gap between germline ends came to 14 bases. This CDR3 spans 15 amino acids. The CDR3 nucleotides read TGTGCCAGCAGCGCCTTGGACAGCCTCACCGGGGAGCTGTTTTTT. The encoded protein is CASSALDSLTGELFF.

This rearrangement joins TRBV11-3 to TRBJ2-2; D might be TRBD1 (5 bases). CDR3 length equals 14 residues. CDR1 is SGHNT and CDR2 is YENEEA in the germline V gene. Trimming removed 11 bases from V and 0 bases from J, with 13 bases in between. The CDR3 DNA follows: TGTGCCTCCTCCGACAGACCGAACACCGGGGAGCTGTTTTTT. It translates to CASSDRPNTGELFF.

The rearrangement links TRBV19 to TRBJ2-7; 11 bases match TRBD1. This CDR3 is 16 amino acids long. Germline assignment: CDR1 LNHDA and CDR2 SQIVND (reference sequence). Unmatched junction bases numbered 7, after V lost 5 bases and J lost 1 base. The chain's CDR3 is CASSLAGTGGSYEQYF. CDR3 nucleotides: TGTGCCAGTAGTCTCGCCGGGACAGGGGGGTCCTACGAGCAGTACTTC.

In its sample, this clone was seen once. Other DNA variants within this sample encode the same CDR3. This chain joins TRBV5-4 and TRBJ2-5; D is unclear. The germline CDR1 and CDR2 sequences are SGHNT and YYREEE (reference sequence). The CDR3 loop spans 11 amino acids. The V end was cut by 2 bases, the J end by 1 base, with 0 bases between. The CDR3 region is CASSFQETQYF. The CDR3 nucleotides are TGTGCCAGCAGCTTCCAAGAGACCCAGTACTTC.

The V call is TRBV6-5, the J call TRBJ1-2; no definite D call. The V end lost 6 bases, the J end lost 7 bases, and 21 bases lay between the germline ends. The V gene's germline CDR1 is MNHEY and CDR2 SVGAGI. The CDR3 is 15 amino acids. The CDR3 loop is CASSPRSPALGGYTF. In nucleotides, the CDR3 is TGTGCCAGCAGCCCAAGGAGTCCAGCGCTAGGTGGCTACACCTTC.

This chain uses TRBV15 with TRBJ2-5; TRBD1 aligns across 8 bases. This CDR3 has 15 amino acids. Germline trimming cut 0 bases from V and 4 bases from J; bases unmatched to any gene: 4. Germline V gives CDR1 LNHNV, CDR2 YYDKDF (reference sequence). The CDR3 loop is CATSREDRVGETQYF. In DNA, the CDR3 is TGTGCCACCAGCAGAGAGGACAGGGTGGGAGAGACCCAGTACTTC.

The rearrangement links TRBV6-5 to TRBJ1-1; 9 bases map to TRBD1. CDR3 size: 14 residues. In germline, CDR1 is MNHEY, CDR2 SVGAGI. The junction had 6 bases not matched to a gene; V was cut back by 6 bases and J by 4 bases. CDR3 sequence: CASRPGQGSTEAFF. In nucleotides, the CDR3 is TGTGCCAGCAGACCCGGACAGGGGAGCACTGAAGCTTTCTTT.

The V and J genes are TRBV19 and TRBJ2-7; D is possibly TRBD1 or TRBD2 (6 bases each). The V end was cut by 4 bases, the J end by 4 bases, with 17 bases between. In germline, CDR1 is LNHDA, CDR2 SQIVND (reference sequence). The CDR3 is 15 amino acids. CDR3 DNA: TGTGCCAGTAGTAACCCAGGGGAGGTCCCATACGAGCAGTACTTC. This sequence encodes CASSNPGEVPYEQYF.

This chain joins TRBV5-8 and TRBJ2-3; D call uncertain. The CDR3 covers 12 residues. Germline lookup yields CDR1 SGHTS and CDR2 YDEGEE. Trimming removed 0 bases from V and 4 bases from J, with 3 bases in between. The CDR3 protein is CASSLVADTQYF. The DNA of the CDR3 is TGTGCCAGCAGCTTGGTTGCAGATACGCAGTATTTT.

CDR3 in amino acids: CASSFQRDSYNEQFF. In DNA, the CDR3 is TGTGCCAGCAGCTTTCAGCGGGACTCCTACAATGAGCAGTTCTTC. This chain joins TRBV7-2 and TRBJ2-1, with 7 bases lining up with TRBD2. The CDR3 loop spans 15 amino acids. Germline loops: CDR1 SGHTA, CDR2 FQGNSA. The V gene end was trimmed by 3 bases and the J gene end by 0 bases; junction bases not matched to a gene: 2.

This chain joins TRBV15 and TRBJ2-5; TRBD2 matches at 12 bases. V trimming: 5 bases; J trimming: 3 bases; junction bases outside the gene matches: 4. The CDR3 length is 15 residues. Germline lookup yields CDR1 LNHNV and CDR2 YYDKDF (reference sequence). The CDR3 DNA is TGTGCCACCAGCGCTCGACTAGCGGGAGAAGAGACCCAGTACTTC. This gives the protein CATSARLAGEETQYF.

This chain links TRBV28 with TRBJ1-1; possible D gene TRBD1, 5 bases. The V gene lost 4 bases and the J gene lost 8 bases, with 23 bases spanning the gap. Looked up from germline, CDR1 is MDHEN and CDR2 is SYDVKM. The CDR3 consists of 16 residues. CDR3 in amino acids: CASSSDQHPGPGEAFF. Written as DNA, the CDR3 is TGTGCCAGCAGTTCCGATCAACACCCGGGACCCGGGGAAGCTTTCTTT.

The table lists this clone with a count of one. The chain combines TRBV11-2 with TRBJ2-1; TRBD2 agrees at 7 bases. V dropped 5 bases and J dropped 0; count of bases not matched to a gene: 4. Germline V CDR1 and CDR2: SGHAT, FQNNGV. The CDR3 has 15 residues. The CDR3 sequence is CASSPSGGSYNEQFF. The CDR3 DNA is TGTGCCAGCAGCCCATCGGGGGGCTCCTACAATGAGCAGTTCTTC.

The rearrangement joins TRBV10-2 to TRBJ1-2; D may be TRBD1 (5 bases). The CDR3 is 15 amino acids. The germline V gene encodes CDR1 WSHSY and CDR2 SAAADI. Trimming removed 0 bases at V and 3 bases at J, with 11 bases between. In nucleotides, the CDR3 is TGCGCCAGCAGTGAGTCACAGGCGCCGGACTATGGCTACACCTTC. Its protein product is CASSESQAPDYGYTF.

The chain has TRBV4-3 and TRBJ2-2; 8 bases match TRBD1. Germline V gene data show CDR1 as LGHNA and CDR2 as YSLEER. The CDR3 is made up of 16 amino acids. With 2 bases clipped from V and 3 bases from J, the junction kept 5 bases outside the gene matches. This chain's CDR3 is CASSQLMTGDTGELFF. The CDR3 region has the DNA TGCGCCAGCAGCCAACTAATGACAGGGGACACCGGGGAGCTGTTTTTT.

V usage is TRBV5-7 and J usage is TRBJ2-7; D gene unclear. TRBV5-7 is classed as an ORF, of uncertain function. Trimming cost V 4 bases and J 4 bases, with 12 bases left between them. The CDR3 is 13 amino acids. The CDR3 DNA reads TGTGCCAGCAGCGTCTTAAGAGGATACGAGCAGTACTTC. Protein: CASSVLRGYEQYF.

CDR3 DNA sequence: TGTGCCATCAGTGAGTGGACTAGCGGGCTGGCAGAGACCCAGTACTTC. It translates to CAISEWTSGLAETQYF. The V call is TRBV10-3, the J call TRBJ2-5, with 11 bases lining up with TRBD2. Germline assignment: CDR1 ENHRY and CDR2 SYGVKD. With 1 base clipped from V and 4 bases from J, the junction kept 5 bases outside the gene matches. This CDR3 contains 16 residues.

The V call is TRBV28, the J call TRBJ2-5; 8 bases map to TRBD2. The CDR3 has 16 amino acids. Trimming took 3 bases from V and 1 from J; bases not matched to a gene: 7. Looked up from germline, CDR1 is MDHEN and CDR2 is SYDVKM. CDR3: CASSFSLAELQETQYF. The CDR3 coding sequence is TGTGCCAGCAGTTTTTCACTAGCGGAACTCCAAGAGACCCAGTACTTC.

This chain uses TRBV5-8 with TRBJ1-1; weak D call: TRBD1 (5 bases). This CDR3 is built from 13 residues. The V gene's germline CDR1 is SGHTS and CDR2 YDEGEE. Deletions cut 6 bases from V and 6 bases from J, with 15 bases between. CDR3 sequence (DNA): TGTGCCAGCACCTGGGGGGGAAGCCCTGAAGCTTTCTTT. Protein sequence: CASTWGGSPEAFF.

The rearrangement links TRBV11-2 to TRBJ2-7; 7 bases map to TRBD1. The CDR3 sequence is 14 residues long. CDR1 and CDR2 from the germline V gene are SGHAT and FQNNGV. With V trimmed by 4 bases and J by 2 bases, 5 bases remained unmatched. CDR3 nucleotide sequence: TGTGCCAGCAGCTCGGACAGGAGAACCTACGAGCAGTACTTC. Translating gives CASSSDRRTYEQYF.

This sequence joins TRBV7-2 and TRBJ2-3; 9 positions match TRBD2. This CDR3 region has 14 residues. Unmatched junction bases numbered 5, after V lost 4 bases and J lost 6 bases. Germline V lookup: CDR1 SGHTA, CDR2 FQGNSA. The CDR3 region has the DNA TGTGCCAGCAGCTCGGGACTAGCCGCTGATACGCAGTATTTT. Its translation is CASSSGLAADTQYF.